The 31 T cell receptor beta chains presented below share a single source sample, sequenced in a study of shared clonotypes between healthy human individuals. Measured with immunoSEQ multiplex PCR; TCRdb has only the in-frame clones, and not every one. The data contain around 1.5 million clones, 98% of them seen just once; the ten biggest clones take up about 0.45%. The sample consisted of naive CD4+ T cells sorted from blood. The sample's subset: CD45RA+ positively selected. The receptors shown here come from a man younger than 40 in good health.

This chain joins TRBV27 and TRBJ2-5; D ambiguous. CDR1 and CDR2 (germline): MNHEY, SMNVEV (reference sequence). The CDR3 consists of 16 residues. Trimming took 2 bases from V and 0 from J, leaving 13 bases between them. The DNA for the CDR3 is TGTGCCAGCAGTTTAGTGGGGTTACGGTACCAAGAGACCCAGTACTTC. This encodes CASSLVGLRYQETQYF.

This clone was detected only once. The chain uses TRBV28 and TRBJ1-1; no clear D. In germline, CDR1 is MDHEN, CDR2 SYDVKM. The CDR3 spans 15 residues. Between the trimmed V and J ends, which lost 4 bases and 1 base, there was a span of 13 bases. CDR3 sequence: CASSSREPGNTEAFF. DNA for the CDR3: TGTGCCAGCAGTTCCCGAGAACCGGGGAACACTGAAGCTTTCTTT. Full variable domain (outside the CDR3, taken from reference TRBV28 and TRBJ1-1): DVKVTQSSRYLVKRTGEKVFLECVQDMDHENMFWYRQDPGLGLRLIYFSYDVKMKEKGDIPEGYSVSREKKERFSLILESASTNQTSMYLCASSSREPGNTEAFFGQGTRLTVV.

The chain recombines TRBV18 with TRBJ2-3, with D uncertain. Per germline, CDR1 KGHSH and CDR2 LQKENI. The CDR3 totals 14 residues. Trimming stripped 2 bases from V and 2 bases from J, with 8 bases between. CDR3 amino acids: CASSPRENTDTQYF. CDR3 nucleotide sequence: TGTGCCAGCTCACCAAGGGAAAACACAGATACGCAGTATTTT.

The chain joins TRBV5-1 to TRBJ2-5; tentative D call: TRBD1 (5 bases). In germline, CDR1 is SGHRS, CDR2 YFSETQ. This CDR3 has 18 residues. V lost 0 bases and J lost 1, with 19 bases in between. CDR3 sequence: CASSLARLAGIIQETQYF. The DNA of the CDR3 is TGCGCCAGCAGCTTGGCCCGATTGGCAGGGATAATCCAAGAGACCCAGTACTTC.

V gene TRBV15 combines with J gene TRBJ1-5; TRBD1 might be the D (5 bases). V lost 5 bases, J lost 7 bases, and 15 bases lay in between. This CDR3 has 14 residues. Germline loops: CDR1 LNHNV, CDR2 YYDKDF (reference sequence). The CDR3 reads CATSPGQGYQPQHF. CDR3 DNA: TGTGCCACCAGCCCAGGGCAGGGATACCAGCCCCAGCATTTT.

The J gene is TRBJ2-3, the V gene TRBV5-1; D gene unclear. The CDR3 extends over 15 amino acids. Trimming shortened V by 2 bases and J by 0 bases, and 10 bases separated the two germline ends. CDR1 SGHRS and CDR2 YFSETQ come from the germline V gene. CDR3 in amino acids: CASSFDGYSTDTQYF. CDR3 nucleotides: TGCGCCAGCAGCTTCGACGGATATAGCACAGATACGCAGTATTTT. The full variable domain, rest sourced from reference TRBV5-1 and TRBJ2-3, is KAGVTQTPRYLIKTRGQQVTLSCSPISGHRSVSWYQQTPGQGLQFLFEYFSETQRNKGNFPGRFSGRQFSNSRSEMNVSTLELGDSALYLCASSFDGYSTDTQYFGPGTRLTVL.

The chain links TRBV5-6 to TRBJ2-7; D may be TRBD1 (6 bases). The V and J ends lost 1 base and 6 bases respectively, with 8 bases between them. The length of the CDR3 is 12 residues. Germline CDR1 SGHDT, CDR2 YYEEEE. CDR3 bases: TGTGCCAGCAGCTTGCCCAGGGGCGAGCAGTACTTC. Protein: CASSLPRGEQYF.

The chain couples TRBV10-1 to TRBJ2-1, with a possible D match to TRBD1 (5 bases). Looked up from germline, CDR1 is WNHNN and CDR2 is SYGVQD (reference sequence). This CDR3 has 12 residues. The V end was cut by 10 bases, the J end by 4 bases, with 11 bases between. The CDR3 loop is CATGSPYNEQFF. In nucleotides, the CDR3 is TGCGCCACAGGGTCTCCTTACAATGAGCAGTTCTTC.

CDR3 in DNA: TGCGCCAGCAGCGCCAGCGTCGTGGGGGGGAATGGCTACACCTTC. It is translated as CASSASVVGGNGYTF. This chain connects TRBV5-1 to TRBJ1-2; TRBD1 is a possible D gene (5 bases). Per germline, CDR1 SGHRS and CDR2 YFSETQ. Trimming removed 4 bases at V and 6 bases at J, with 19 bases between. The CDR3 consists of 15 residues.

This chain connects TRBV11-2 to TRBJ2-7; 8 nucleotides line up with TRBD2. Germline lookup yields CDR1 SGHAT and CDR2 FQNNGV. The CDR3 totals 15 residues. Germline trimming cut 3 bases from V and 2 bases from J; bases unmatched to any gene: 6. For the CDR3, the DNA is TGTGCCAGCAGCTTCCTTCGGGAGGGAACCTACGAGCAGTACTTC. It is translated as CASSFLREGTYEQYF.

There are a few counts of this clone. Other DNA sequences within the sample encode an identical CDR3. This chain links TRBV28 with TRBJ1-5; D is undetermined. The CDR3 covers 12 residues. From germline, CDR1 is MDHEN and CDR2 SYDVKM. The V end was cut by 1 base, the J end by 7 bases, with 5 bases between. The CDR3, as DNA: TGTGCCAGCAGTTTATCCAGGCAGCCCCAGCATTTT. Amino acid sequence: CASSLSRQPQHF.

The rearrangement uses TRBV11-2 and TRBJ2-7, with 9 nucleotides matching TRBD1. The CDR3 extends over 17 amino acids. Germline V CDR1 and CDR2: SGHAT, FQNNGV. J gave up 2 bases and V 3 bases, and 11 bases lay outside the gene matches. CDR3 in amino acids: CASSLYRGHSTAYEQYF. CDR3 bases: TGTGCCAGCAGCTTGTACAGGGGGCACTCCACTGCCTACGAGCAGTACTTC. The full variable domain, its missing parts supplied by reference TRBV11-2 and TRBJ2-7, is EAGVAQSPRYKIIEKRQSVAFWCNPISGHATLYWYQQILGQGPKLLIQFQNNGVVDDSQLPKDRFSAERLKGVDSTLKIQPAKLEDSAVYLCASSLYRGHSTAYEQYFGPGTRLTVT.

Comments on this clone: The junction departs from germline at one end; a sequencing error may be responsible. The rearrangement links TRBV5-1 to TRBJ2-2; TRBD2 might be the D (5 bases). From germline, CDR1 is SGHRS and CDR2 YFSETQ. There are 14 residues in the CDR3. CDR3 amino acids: CASRLGGSTGELFF. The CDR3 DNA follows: TGCGCCAGCAGATTGGGCGGGTCGACCGGGGAGCTGTTTTTT. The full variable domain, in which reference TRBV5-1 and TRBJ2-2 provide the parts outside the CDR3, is KAGVTQTPRYLIKTRGQQVTLSCSPISGHRSVSWYQQTPGQGLQFLFEYFSETQRNKGNFPGRFSGRQFSNSRSEMNVSTLELGDSALYLCASRLGGSTGELFFGEGSRLTVL.

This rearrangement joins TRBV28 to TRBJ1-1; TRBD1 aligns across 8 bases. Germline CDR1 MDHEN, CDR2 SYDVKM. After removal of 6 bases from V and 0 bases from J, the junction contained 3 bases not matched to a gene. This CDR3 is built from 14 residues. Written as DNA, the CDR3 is TGTGCCAGCAGGGAGACAGGGGTGAACACTGAAGCTTTCTTT. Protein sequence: CASRETGVNTEAFF.

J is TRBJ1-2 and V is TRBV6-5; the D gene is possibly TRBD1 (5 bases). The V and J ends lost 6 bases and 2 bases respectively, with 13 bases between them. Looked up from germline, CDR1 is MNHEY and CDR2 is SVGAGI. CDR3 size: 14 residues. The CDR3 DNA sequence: TGTGCCAGCAGCCCCTGGGGGACGAACTATGGCTACACCTTC. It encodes CASSPWGTNYGYTF.

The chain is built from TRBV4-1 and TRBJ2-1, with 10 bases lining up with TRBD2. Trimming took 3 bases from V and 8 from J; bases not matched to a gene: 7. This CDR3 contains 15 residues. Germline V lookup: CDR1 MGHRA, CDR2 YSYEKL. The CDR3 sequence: CASSHTGLASYEQFF. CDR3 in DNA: TGCGCCAGCAGCCACACGGGACTAGCGTCATATGAGCAGTTCTTC.

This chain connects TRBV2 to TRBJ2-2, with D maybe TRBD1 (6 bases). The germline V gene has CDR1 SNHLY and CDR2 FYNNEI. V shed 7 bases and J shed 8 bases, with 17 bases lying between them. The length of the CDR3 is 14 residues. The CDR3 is CASKRTDGEGELFF. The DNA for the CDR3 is TGTGCCAGCAAGAGGACAGATGGAGAGGGGGAGCTGTTTTTT.

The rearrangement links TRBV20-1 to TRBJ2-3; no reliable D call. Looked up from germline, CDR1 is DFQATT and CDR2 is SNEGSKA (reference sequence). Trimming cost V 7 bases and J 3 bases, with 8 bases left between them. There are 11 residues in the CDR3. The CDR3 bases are TGCAGTGAGGCGGTTACAGATACGCAGTATTTT. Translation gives CSEAVTDTQYF.

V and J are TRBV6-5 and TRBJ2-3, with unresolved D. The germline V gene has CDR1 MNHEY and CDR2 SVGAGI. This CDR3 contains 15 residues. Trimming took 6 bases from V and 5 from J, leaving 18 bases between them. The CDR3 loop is CASRAAPEVLDTQYF. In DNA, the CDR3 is TGTGCCAGCAGAGCCGCCCCTGAGGTTCTAGATACGCAGTATTTT.

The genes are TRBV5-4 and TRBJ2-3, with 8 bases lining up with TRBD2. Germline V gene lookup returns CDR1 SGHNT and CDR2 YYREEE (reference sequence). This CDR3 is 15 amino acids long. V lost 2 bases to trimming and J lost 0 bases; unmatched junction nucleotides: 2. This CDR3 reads CASSLVAGSTDTQYF. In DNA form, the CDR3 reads TGTGCCAGCAGCTTAGTAGCGGGAAGCACAGATACGCAGTATTTT.

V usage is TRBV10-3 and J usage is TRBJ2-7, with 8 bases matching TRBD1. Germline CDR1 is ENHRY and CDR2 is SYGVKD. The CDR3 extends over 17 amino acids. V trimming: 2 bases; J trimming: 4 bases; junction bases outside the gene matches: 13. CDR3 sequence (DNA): TGTGCCATCAGTGAGCCGAACGCCGGACAGGGCGTGTACGAGCAGTACTTC. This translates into CAISEPNAGQGVYEQYF.

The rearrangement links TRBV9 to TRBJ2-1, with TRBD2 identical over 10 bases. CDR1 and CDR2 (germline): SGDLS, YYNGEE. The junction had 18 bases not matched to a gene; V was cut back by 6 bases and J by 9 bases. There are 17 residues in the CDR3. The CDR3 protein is CASTSTQQREGRPEQFF. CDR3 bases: TGTGCCAGCACCTCGACCCAACAGCGGGAGGGCCGTCCTGAGCAGTTCTTC.

The CDR3 sequence: CASSRGALRDEQFF. The CDR3 DNA reads as TGTGCCAGCAGCCGGGGGGCGCTTAGGGATGAGCAGTTCTTC. V is TRBV14 and J is TRBJ2-1; D possibly matches TRBD1 or TRBD2 (6 bases each). V lost 4 bases and J 8 bases, leaving 15 bases between the germline ends. Germline assignment: CDR1 SGHDN and CDR2 FVKESK. CDR3 length: 14 amino acids.

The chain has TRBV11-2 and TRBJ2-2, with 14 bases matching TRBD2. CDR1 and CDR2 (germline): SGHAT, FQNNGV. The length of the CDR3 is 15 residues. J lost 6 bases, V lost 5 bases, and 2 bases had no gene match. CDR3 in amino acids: CASSRGLAGAGELFF. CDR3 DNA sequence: TGTGCCAGCAGCCGGGGACTAGCGGGAGCCGGGGAGCTGTTTTTT.

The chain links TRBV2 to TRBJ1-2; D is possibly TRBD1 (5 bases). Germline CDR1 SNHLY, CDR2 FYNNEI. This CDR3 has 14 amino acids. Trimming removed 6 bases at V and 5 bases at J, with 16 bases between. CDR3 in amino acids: CASRGQGRTYGYTF. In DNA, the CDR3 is TGTGCCAGCAGGGGGCAGGGAAGAACGTATGGCTACACCTTC.

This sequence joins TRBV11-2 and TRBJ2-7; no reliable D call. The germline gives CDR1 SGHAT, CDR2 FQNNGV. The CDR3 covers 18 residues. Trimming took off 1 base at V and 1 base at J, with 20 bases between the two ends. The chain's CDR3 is CASSLVKGRLDRSYEQYF. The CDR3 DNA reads TGTGCCAGCAGCTTAGTAAAGGGTAGGCTAGATCGTTCCTACGAGCAGTACTTC.

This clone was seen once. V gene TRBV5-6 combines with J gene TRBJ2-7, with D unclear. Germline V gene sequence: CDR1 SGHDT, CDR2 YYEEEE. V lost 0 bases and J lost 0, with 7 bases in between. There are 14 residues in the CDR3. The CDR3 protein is CASSLVFSSYEQYF. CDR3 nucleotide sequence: TGTGCCAGCAGCTTGGTTTTTAGCTCCTACGAGCAGTACTTC.

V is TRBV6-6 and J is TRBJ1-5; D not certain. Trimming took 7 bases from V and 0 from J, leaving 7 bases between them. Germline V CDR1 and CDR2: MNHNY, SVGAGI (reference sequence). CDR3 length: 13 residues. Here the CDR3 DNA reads TGTGCCAGCACCGAAAATAGCAATCAGCCCCAGCATTTT. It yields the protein CASTENSNQPQHF.

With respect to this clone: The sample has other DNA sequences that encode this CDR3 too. As DNA, the CDR3 is TGTGCCAGCAGCCTGGGGACAGGGACAGATACGCAGTATTTT. Translation gives CASSLGTGTDTQYF. The V call is TRBV6-5, the J call TRBJ2-3; 9 bases agree with TRBD1. The ends lost 6 bases at V and 3 bases at J; junction bases unmatched: 4. Germline V gene sequence: CDR1 MNHEY, CDR2 SVGAGI. The CDR3 has 14 amino acids.

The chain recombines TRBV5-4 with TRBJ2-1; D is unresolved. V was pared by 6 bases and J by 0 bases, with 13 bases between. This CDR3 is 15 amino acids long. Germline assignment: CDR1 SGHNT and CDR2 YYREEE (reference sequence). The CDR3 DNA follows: TGTGCCAGCACCGCGACTGCGAGCTCCTACAATGAGCAGTTCTTC. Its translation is CASTATASSYNEQFF. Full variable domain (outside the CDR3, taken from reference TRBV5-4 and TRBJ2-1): ETGVTQSPTHLIKTRGQQVTLRCSSQSGHNTVSWYQQALGQGPQFIFQYYREEENGRGNFPPRFSGLQFPNYSSELNVNALELDDSALYLCASTATASSYNEQFFGPGTRLTVL.

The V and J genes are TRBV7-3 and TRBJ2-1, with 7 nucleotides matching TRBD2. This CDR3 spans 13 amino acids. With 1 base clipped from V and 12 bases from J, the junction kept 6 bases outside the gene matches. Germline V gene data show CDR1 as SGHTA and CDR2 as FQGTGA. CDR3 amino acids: CASSLRAGVGQFF. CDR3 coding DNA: TGTGCCAGCAGCTTAAGGGCGGGAGTAGGGCAGTTCTTC.